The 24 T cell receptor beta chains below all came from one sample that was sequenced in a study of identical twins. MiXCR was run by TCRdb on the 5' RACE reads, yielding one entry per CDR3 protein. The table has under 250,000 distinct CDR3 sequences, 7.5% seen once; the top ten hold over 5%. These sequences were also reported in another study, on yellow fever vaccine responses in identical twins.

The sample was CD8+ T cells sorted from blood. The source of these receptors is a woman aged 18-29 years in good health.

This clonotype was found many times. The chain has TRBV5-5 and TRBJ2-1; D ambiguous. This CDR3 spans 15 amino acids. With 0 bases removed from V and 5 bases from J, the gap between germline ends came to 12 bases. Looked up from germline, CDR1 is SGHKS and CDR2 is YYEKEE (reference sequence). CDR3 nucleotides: TGTGCCAGCAGCTTGGTGGGCTATGGGGACAATGAGCAGTTCTTC. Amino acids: CASSLVGYGDNEQFF.

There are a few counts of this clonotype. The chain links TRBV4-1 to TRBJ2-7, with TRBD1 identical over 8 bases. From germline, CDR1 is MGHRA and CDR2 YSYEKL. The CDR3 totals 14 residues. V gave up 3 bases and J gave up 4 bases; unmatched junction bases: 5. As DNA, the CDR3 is TGCGCCAGCAGCCAGAGGACAGGGAGATACGAGCAGTACGTC. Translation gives CASSQRTGRYEQYV.

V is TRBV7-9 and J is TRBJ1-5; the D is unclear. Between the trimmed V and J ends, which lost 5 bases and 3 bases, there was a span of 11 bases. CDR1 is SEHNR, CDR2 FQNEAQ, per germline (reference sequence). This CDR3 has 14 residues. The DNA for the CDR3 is TGTGCCAGCAGCGGCGGGAACCCCAATCAGCCCCAGCATTTT. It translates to CASSGGNPNQPQHF.

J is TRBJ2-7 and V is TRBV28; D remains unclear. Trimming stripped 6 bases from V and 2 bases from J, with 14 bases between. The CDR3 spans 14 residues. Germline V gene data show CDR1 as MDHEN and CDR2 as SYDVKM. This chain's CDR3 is CASSLHATTYEQYV. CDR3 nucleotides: TGTGCCAGCAGCCTGCATGCTACGACCTACGAGCAGTACGTC.

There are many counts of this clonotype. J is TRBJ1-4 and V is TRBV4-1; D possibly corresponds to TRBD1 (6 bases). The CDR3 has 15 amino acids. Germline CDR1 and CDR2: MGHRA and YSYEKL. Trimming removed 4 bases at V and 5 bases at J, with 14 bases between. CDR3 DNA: TGCGCCAGCAGCCTATTCCTAGGGGGAAATGAAAAACTGTTTTTT. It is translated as CASSLFLGGNEKLFF.

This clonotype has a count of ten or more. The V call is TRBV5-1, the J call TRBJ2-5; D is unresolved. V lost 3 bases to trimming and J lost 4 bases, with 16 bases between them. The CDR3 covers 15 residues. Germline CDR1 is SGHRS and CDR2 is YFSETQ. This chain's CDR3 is CASSSEDTHLETQYF. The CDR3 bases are TGCGCCAGCAGCTCCGAAGACACTCACCTAGAGACCCAGTACTTC.

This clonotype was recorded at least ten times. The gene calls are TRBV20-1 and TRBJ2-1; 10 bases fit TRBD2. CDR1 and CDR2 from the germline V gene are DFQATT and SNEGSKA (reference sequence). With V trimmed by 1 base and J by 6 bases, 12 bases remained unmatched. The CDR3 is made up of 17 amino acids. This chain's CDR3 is CSARGHRLAGIFNEQFF. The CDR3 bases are TGCAGTGCTAGAGGTCACCGACTAGCGGGTATTTTCAATGAGCAGTTCTTC.

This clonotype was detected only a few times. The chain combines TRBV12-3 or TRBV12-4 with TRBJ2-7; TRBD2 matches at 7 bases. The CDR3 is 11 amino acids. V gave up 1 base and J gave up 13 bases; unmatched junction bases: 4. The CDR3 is CASSLGGGQYF. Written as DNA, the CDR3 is TGTGCCAGCAGTTTAGGGGGGGGTCAATACTTC.

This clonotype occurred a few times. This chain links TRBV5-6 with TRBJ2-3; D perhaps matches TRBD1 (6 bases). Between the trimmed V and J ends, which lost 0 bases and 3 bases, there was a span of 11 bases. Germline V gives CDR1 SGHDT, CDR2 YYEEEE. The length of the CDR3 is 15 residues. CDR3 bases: TGTGCCAGCAGCTTGGAGACAGGTACGACAGATACGCAGTATTTT. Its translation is CASSLETGTTDTQYF.

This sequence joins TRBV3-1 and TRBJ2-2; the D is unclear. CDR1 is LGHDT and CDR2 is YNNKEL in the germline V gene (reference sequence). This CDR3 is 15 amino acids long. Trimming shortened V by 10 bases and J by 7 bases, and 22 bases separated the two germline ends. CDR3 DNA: TGTGCCACCTGCCAAGATCGGCTAGTGGGCGGGGAGCTGTTTTTT. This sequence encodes CATCQDRLVGGELFF.

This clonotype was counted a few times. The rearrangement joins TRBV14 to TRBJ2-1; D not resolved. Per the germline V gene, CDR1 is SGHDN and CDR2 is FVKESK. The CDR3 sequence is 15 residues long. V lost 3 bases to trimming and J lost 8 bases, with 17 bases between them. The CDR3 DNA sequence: TGTGCCAGCAGCCACGGGTCTTCCTCCGGATATGAGCAGTTCTTC. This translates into CASSHGSSSGYEQFF.

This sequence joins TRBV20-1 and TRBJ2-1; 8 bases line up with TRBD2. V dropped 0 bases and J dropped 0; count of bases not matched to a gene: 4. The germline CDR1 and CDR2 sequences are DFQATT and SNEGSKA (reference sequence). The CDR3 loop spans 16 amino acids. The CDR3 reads CSARESGTSSYNEQFF. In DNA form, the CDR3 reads TGCAGTGCTAGAGAGTCCGGGACTAGCTCCTACAATGAGCAGTTCTTC.

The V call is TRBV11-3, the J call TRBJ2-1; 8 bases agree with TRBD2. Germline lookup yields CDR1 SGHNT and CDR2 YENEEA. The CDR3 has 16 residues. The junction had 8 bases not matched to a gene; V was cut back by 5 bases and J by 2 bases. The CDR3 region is CASSPGLARTYNEQFF. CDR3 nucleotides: TGTGCCAGCAGCCCCGGACTAGCACGGACCTACAATGAGCAGTTCTTC.

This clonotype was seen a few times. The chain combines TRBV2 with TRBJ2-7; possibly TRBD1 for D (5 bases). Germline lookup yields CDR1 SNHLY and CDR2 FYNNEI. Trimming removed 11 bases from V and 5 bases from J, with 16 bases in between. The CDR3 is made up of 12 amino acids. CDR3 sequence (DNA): TGTGCCTGGTCTCAGGGAATCCACGAGCAGTACTTC. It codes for CAWSQGIHEQYF.

The CDR3 spells CAISPRTGGEEQFF. DNA of the CDR3: TGTGCCATCAGCCCGCGGACAGGGGGCGAAGAGCAGTTCTTC. This chain uses TRBV10-3 with TRBJ2-1, with 11 bases aligning to TRBD1. The CDR3 is 14 amino acids. Germline lookup yields CDR1 ENHRY and CDR2 SYGVKD. The V and J ends lost 6 bases and 10 bases, in that order; junction bases with no gene match: 8.

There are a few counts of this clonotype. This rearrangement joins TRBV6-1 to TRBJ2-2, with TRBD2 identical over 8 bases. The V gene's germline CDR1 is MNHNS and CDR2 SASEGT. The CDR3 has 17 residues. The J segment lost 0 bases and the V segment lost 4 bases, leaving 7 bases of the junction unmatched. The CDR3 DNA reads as TGTGCCAGCAGTGTGGCTAGCGGGTTAACGAACACCGGGGAGCTGTTTTTT. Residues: CASSVASGLTNTGELFF.

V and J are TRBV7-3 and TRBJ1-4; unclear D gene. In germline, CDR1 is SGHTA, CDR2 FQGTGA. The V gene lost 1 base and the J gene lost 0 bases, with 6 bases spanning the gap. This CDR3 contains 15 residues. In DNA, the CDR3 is TGTGCCAGCAGCTTAAGTTTGGCAACTAATGAAAAACTGTTTTTT. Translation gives CASSLSLATNEKLFF.

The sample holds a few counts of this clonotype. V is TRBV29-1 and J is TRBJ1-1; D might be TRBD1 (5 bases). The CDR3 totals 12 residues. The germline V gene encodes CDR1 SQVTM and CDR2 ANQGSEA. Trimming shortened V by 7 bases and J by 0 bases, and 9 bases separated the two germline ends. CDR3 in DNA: TGCAGCGGGGGACGGATGAACACTGAAGCTTTCTTT. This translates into CSGGRMNTEAFF.

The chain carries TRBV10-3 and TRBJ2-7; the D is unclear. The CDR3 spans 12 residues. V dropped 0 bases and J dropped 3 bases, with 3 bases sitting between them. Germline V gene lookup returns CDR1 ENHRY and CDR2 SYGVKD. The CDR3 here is CAISESFYEQYV. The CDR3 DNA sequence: TGTGCCATCAGTGAGTCTTTCTACGAGCAGTACGTC.

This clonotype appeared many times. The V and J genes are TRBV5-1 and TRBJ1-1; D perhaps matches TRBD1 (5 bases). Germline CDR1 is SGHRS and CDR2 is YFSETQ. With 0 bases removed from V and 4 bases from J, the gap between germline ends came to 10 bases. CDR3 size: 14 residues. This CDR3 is CASSLVAGRTEAFF. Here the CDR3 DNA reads TGCGCCAGCAGCTTGGTGGCAGGGCGCACTGAAGCTTTCTTT. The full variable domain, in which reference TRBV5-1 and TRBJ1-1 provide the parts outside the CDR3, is KAGVTQTPRYLIKTRGQQVTLSCSPISGHRSVSWYQQTPGQGLQFLFEYFSETQRNKGNFPGRFSGRQFSNSRSEMNVSTLELGDSALYLCASSLVAGRTEAFFGQGTRLTVV.

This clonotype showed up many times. The DNA for the CDR3 is TGTGCCAGCAGCTGGACAGGGGAAGGTGATACGCAGTATTTT. Its translation: CASSWTGEGDTQYF. V and J are TRBV7-9 and TRBJ2-3; 9 positions agree with TRBD1. The germline V gene has CDR1 SEHNR and CDR2 FQNEAQ (reference sequence). Germline trimming cut 4 bases from V and 6 bases from J; bases unmatched to any gene: 5. The CDR3 length is 14 residues.

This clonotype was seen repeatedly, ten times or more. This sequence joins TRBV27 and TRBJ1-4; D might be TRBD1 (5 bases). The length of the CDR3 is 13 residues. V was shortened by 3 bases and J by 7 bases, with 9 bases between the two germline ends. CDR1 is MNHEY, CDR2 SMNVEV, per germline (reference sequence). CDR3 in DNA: TGTGCCAGCAGTTTTTCAGGGTCTGAAAAACTGTTTTTT. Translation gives CASSFSGSEKLFF.

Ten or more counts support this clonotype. The CDR3 here is CASSPTLAGELFF. For the CDR3, the DNA is TGTGCCAGCAGCCCCACACTTGCCGGGGAGCTGTTTTTT. This chain uses TRBV12-3 or TRBV12-4 with TRBJ2-2; no reliable D call. V lost 6 bases and J 6 bases, leaving 11 bases between the germline ends. The CDR3 runs 13 residues.

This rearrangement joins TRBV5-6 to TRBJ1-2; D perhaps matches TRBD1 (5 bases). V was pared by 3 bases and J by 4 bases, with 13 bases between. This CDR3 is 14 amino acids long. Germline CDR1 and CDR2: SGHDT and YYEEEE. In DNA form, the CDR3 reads TGTGCCAGCAGCTACAAGACAGTGGGCTATGGCTACACCTTC. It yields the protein CASSYKTVGYGYTF.